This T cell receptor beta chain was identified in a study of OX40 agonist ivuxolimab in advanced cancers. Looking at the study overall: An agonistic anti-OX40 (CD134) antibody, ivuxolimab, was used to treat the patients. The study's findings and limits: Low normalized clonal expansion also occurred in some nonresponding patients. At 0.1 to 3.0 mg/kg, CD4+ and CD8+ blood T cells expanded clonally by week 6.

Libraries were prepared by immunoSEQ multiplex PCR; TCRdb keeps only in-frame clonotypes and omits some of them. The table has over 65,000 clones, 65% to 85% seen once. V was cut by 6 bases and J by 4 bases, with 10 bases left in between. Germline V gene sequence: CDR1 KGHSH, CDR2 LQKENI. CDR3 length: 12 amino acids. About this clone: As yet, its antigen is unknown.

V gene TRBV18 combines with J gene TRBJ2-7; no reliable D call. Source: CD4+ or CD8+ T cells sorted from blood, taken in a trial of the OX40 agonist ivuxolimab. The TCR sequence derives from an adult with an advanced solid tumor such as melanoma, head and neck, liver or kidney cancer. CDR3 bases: TGTGCCAGCTCCCTTTCCCCTTACGAGCAGTACTTC. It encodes CASSLSPYEQYF.